This is a list of T cell receptor beta chains from one sample in a study of multiple sclerosis patients with progressive multifocal leukoencephalopathy. The method was immunoSEQ multiplex PCR; TCRdb's version includes in-frame clones alone and lacks a portion of them. Altogether tens of thousands of clones are present, 89% being singletons, with the ten largest covering about 1.5%. The sequenced sample consisted of PBMCs. These receptors all come from a human donor with multiple sclerosis. CDR3s include the opening cysteine and the closing phenylalanine or tryptophan. The D gene is left open where the match is weak. A row's size may be missing; if present it is once, few, many or a size class.

clone size: -
D gene: -
V gene: TRBV21-1
J gene: TRBJ1-3
CDR3 protein: CASSNGQGDSGNTIYF
CDR3 DNA: TGTGCCAGCAGCAACGGACAGGGGGACTCTGGAAACACCATATATTTT

clone size: -
D gene: -
V gene: TRBV19
J gene: TRBJ2-3
CDR3 protein: CASATKGASTDTQYF
CDR3 DNA: TGTGCCAGTGCCACTAAAGGTGCTAGCACAGATACGCAGTATTTT

clone size: few
D gene: TRBD2
V gene: TRBV6-6
J gene: TRBJ2-1
CDR3 protein: CASSGTSGSNEQFF
CDR3 DNA: TGTGCCAGCAGTGGGACTAGCGGGTCCAATGAGCAGTTCTTC

clone size: -
D gene: -
V gene: TRBV6-6
J gene: TRBJ1-2
CDR3 protein: CASSPLGQGPHYGYTF
CDR3 DNA: TGTGCCAGCAGCCCACTCGGGCAGGGCCCCCACTATGGCTACACCTTC

clone size: -
D gene: -
V gene: TRBV4-1
J gene: TRBJ2-7
CDR3 protein: CASSQIWSVGGSYEQYF
CDR3 DNA: TGCGCCAGCAGCCAAATTTGGTCCGTCGGGGGCTCCTACGAGCAGTACTTC

clone size: -
D gene: -
V gene: TRBV29-1
J gene: TRBJ1-2
CDR3 protein: CSVVQGANYGYTF
CDR3 DNA: TGCAGCGTGGTACAGGGCGCTAACTATGGCTACACCTTC

clone size: -
D gene: -
V gene: TRBV6-5
J gene: TRBJ2-3
CDR3 protein: CASSYSPARADTQYF
CDR3 DNA: TGTGCCAGCAGTTACTCTCCGGCCAGGGCAGATACGCAGTATTTT

clone size: -
D gene: -
V gene: TRBV7-2
J gene: TRBJ2-7
CDR3 protein: CASSLTSYEQYF
CDR3 DNA: TGTGCCAGCAGCCTGACTAGTTACGAGCAGTACTTC

clone size: once
D gene: TRBD1
V gene: TRBV30
J gene: TRBJ2-1
CDR3 protein: CAWSAQGALSYNEQFF
CDR3 DNA: TGTGCCTGGAGCGCCCAGGGGGCCCTCTCCTACAATGAGCAGTTCTTC

clone size: -
D gene: -
V gene: TRBV4-1
J gene: TRBJ2-2
CDR3 protein: CASSQERAGRELFF
CDR3 DNA: TGCGCCAGCAGCCAAGAACGGGCGGGAAGGGAGCTGTTTTTT

clone size: -
D gene: -
V gene: TRBV27
J gene: TRBJ1-1
CDR3 protein: CASSLRGNTEAFF
CDR3 DNA: TGTGCCAGCAGTTTAAGGGGGAACACTGAAGCTTTCTTT

clone size: -
D gene: -
V gene: TRBV6-5
J gene: TRBJ1-2
CDR3 protein: CASRENNRVGYTF
CDR3 DNA: TGTGCCAGCAGGGAAAATAACAGGGTTGGCTACACCTTC

clone size: -
D gene: -
V gene: TRBV7-2
J gene: TRBJ1-1
CDR3 protein: CASSQGRREAFF
CDR3 DNA: TGTGCCAGCAGCCAGGGACGCCGAGAAGCTTTCTTT

clone size: -
D gene: -
V gene: TRBV28
J gene: TRBJ1-1
CDR3 protein: CASSFRTVVEAFF
CDR3 DNA: TGTGCCAGCAGTTTCCGGACTGTAGTGGAAGCTTTCTTT

clone size: -
D gene: TRBD2
V gene: TRBV6-5
J gene: TRBJ2-7
CDR3 protein: CASSYRRGGAYEQYF
CDR3 DNA: TGTGCCAGCAGTTACAGGCGGGGGGGGGCCTACGAGCAGTACTTC

clone size: -
D gene: -
V gene: TRBV7-3
J gene: TRBJ2-1
CDR3 protein: CASSLSREPYNEQFF
CDR3 DNA: TGTGCCAGCAGCTTAAGCCGGGAGCCCTACAATGAGCAGTTCTTC

clone size: -
D gene: -
V gene: TRBV5-4
J gene: TRBJ2-7
CDR3 protein: CASSFRGLPYEQYF
CDR3 DNA: TGTGCCAGCAGCTTTAGGGGCCTCCCCTACGAGCAGTACTTC

clone size: -
D gene: TRBD1
V gene: TRBV29-1
J gene: TRBJ2-1
CDR3 protein: CSVPRRTGANNEQFF
CDR3 DNA: TGCAGCGTTCCCCGTCGGACAGGGGCCAACAATGAGCAGTTCTTC

clone size: -
D gene: -
V gene: TRBV11-3
J gene: TRBJ2-2
CDR3 protein: CASSFRSDGTGELFF
CDR3 DNA: TGTGCCAGCAGCTTTCGTAGTGATGGCACCGGGGAGCTGTTTTTT

clone size: -
D gene: -
V gene: TRBV29-1
J gene: TRBJ2-7
CDR3 protein: CSSIWGVLGDHEQYF
CDR3 DNA: TGCAGCTCTATCTGGGGTGTTTTAGGGGACCACGAGCAGTACTTC

clone size: -
D gene: TRBD1
V gene: TRBV7-6
J gene: TRBJ2-7
CDR3 protein: CASSLRTGPDYEQYF
CDR3 DNA: TGTGCCAGCAGCTTACGGACAGGGCCGGACTACGAGCAGTACTTC

clone size: -
D gene: -
V gene: TRBV30
J gene: TRBJ2-7
CDR3 protein: CAWRGGFYEQYF
CDR3 DNA: TGTGCCTGGAGGGGGGGTTTCTACGAGCAGTACTTC

clone size: -
D gene: -
V gene: TRBV5-1
J gene: TRBJ2-2
CDR3 protein: CASSLGGGTNTGELFF
CDR3 DNA: TGCGCCAGCAGCTTGGGTGGGGGCACCAACACCGGGGAGCTGTTTTTT

clone size: -
D gene: -
V gene: TRBV19
J gene: TRBJ2-6
CDR3 protein: CASSPRGSGANVLTF
CDR3 DNA: TGTGCCAGTAGTCCCAGGGGTTCTGGGGCCAACGTCCTGACTTTC

clone size: -
D gene: -
V gene: TRBV6-1
J gene: TRBJ1-5
CDR3 protein: CASSESGYNQPQHF
CDR3 DNA: TGTGCCAGCAGTGAATCTGGTTACAATCAGCCCCAGCATTTT

clone size: -
D gene: TRBD1
V gene: TRBV19
J gene: TRBJ1-2
CDR3 protein: CASTSNSQGDRGYTF
CDR3 DNA: TGTGCCAGTACCTCCAACTCACAGGGGGATCGTGGCTACACCTTC

clone size: -
D gene: -
V gene: TRBV19
J gene: TRBJ1-4
CDR3 protein: CASTPGAETRRANEKLFF
CDR3 DNA: TGTGCCAGTACACCGGGGGCTGAGACCCGGAGGGCTAATGAAAAACTGTTTTTT

clone size: -
D gene: TRBD2
V gene: TRBV6-5
J gene: TRBJ2-7
CDR3 protein: CASTPPGRDEQYF
CDR3 DNA: TGTGCCAGCACCCCTCCAGGGAGGGACGAGCAGTACTTC

clone size: once
D gene: TRBD2
V gene: TRBV28
J gene: TRBJ2-2
CDR3 protein: CASSPTFGLAGNTGELFF
CDR3 DNA: TGTGCCAGCAGCCCAACGTTTGGGTTAGCGGGGAACACCGGGGAGCTGTTTTTT

clone size: -
D gene: -
V gene: TRBV28
J gene: TRBJ1-5
CDR3 protein: CASSLWSGNNQPQHF
CDR3 DNA: TGTGCCAGCAGTTTATGGTCAGGGAACAATCAGCCCCAGCATTTT

clone size: -
D gene: -
V gene: TRBV5-1
J gene: TRBJ1-4
CDR3 protein: CASSLAGVPGEKLFF
CDR3 DNA: TGCGCCAGCAGCTTGGCGGGGGTTCCGGGAGAAAAACTGTTTTTT

clone size: -
D gene: -
V gene: TRBV7-2
J gene: TRBJ1-3
CDR3 protein: CASSFNRAGNTIYF
CDR3 DNA: TGTGCCAGCAGCTTTAACAGGGCTGGAAACACCATATATTTT

clone size: -
D gene: -
V gene: TRBV2
J gene: TRBJ2-7
CDR3 protein: CASSSKVGEPYEQYF
CDR3 DNA: TGTGCCAGCAGCTCGAAGGTGGGCGAACCCTACGAGCAGTACTTC

clone size: -
D gene: -
V gene: TRBV14
J gene: TRBJ1-1
CDR3 protein: CASSQDWNTEAFF
CDR3 DNA: TGTGCCAGCAGCCAAGATTGGAACACTGAAGCTTTCTTT

clone size: -
D gene: TRBD1
V gene: TRBV30
J gene: TRBJ1-1
CDR3 protein: CAWSATGGTAEAFF
CDR3 DNA: TGTGCCTGGAGTGCTACAGGGGGCACCGCTGAAGCTTTCTTT

clone size: few
D gene: -
V gene: TRBV9
J gene: TRBJ1-3
CDR3 protein: CASSQAGGGNTIYF
CDR3 DNA: TGTGCCAGCAGCCAAGCCGGGGGAGGAAACACCATATATTTT

clone size: -
D gene: -
V gene: TRBV29-1
J gene: TRBJ2-7
CDR3 protein: CSVETGGGYEQYF
CDR3 DNA: TGCAGCGTTGAAACCGGAGGAGGCTACGAGCAGTACTTC

clone size: -
D gene: -
V gene: TRBV4-3
J gene: TRBJ2-1
CDR3 protein: CASSQVDSSNEQFF
CDR3 DNA: TGCGCCAGCAGCCAAGTCGACAGTTCAAATGAGCAGTTCTTC

clone size: few
D gene: TRBD2
V gene: TRBV6-5
J gene: TRBJ2-3
CDR3 protein: CASRAGGSTDTQYF
CDR3 DNA: TGTGCCAGCAGGGCGGGAGGTAGCACAGATACGCAGTATTTT